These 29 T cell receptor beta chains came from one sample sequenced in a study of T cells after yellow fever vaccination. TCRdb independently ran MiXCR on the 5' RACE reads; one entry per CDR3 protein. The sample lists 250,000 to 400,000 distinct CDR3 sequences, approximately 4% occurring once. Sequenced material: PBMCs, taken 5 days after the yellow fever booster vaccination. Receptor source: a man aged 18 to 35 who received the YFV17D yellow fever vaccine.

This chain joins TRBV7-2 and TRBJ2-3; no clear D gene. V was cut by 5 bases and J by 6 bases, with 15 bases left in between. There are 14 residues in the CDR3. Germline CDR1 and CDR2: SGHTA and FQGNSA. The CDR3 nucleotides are TGTGCCAGCAGCCCCACTTTCTCAATGGATACGCAGTATTTT. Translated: CASSPTFSMDTQYF.

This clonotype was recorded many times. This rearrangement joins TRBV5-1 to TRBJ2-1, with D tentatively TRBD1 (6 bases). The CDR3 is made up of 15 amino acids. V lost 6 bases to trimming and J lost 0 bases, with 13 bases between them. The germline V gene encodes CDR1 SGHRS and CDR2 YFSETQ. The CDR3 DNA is TGCGCCAGCAACAGTCAGGGGTACTCCTACAATGAGCAGTTCTTC. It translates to CASNSQGYSYNEQFF.

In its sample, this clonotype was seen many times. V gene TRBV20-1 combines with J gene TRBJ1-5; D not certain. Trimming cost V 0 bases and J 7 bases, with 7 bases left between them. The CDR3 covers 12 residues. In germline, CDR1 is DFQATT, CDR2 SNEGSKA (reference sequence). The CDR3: CSAREGGQPQHF. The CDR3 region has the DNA TGCAGTGCTAGAGAGGGTGGGCAGCCCCAGCATTTT.

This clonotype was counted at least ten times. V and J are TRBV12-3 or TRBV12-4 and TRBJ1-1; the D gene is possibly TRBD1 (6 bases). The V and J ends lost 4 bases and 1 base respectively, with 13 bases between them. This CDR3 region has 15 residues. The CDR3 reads CASSYRVLGNTEAFF. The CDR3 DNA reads TGTGCCAGCAGTTACAGGGTTCTTGGGAACACTGAAGCTTTCTTT.

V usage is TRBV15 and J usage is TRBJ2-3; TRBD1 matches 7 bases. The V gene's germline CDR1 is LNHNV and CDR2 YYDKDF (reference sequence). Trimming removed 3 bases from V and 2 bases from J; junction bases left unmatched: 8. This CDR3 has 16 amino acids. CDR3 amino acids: CATSRQTGILTDTQYF. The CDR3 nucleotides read TGTGCCACCAGCAGGCAGACAGGGATCCTCACAGATACGCAGTATTTT.

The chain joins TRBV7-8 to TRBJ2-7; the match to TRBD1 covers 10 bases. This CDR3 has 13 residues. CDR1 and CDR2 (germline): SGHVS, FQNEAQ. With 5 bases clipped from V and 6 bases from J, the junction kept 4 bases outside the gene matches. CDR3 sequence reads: CASSLGTGAEQYV. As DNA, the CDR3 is TGTGCCAGCAGCCTAGGGACAGGGGCCGAGCAGTACGTC.

The CDR3, as DNA: TGCGCCAGTAGGACAGGGAGGGGGGATACGCAGTATTTT. Translating gives CASRTGRGDTQYF. The gene calls are TRBV4-1 and TRBJ2-3; possibly TRBD1 for D (8 bases). The V gene lost 9 bases and the J gene lost 6 bases, with 16 bases spanning the gap. In germline, CDR1 is MGHRA, CDR2 YSYEKL. The length of the CDR3 is 13 residues.

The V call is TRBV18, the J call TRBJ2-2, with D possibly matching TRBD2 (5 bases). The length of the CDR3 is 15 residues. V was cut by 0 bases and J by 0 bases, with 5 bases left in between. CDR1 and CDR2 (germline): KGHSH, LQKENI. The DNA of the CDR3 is TGTGCCAGCTCACCACCGGGAGCGAACACCGGGGAGCTGTTTTTT. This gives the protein CASSPPGANTGELFF.

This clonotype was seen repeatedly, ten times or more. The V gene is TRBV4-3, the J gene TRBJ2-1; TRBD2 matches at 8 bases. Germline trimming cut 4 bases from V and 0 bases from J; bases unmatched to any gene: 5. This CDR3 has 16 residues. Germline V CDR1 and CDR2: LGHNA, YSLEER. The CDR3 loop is CASSPLGGASYNEQFF. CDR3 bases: TGCGCCAGCAGCCCACTCGGGGGGGCCTCCTACAATGAGCAGTTCTTC.

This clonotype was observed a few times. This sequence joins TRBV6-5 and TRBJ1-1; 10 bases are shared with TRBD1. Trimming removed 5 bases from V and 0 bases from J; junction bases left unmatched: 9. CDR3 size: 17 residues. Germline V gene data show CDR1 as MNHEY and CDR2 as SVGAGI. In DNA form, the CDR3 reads TGTGCCAGCAGTACCGGGCCCGGGACAGGGGTGAACACTGAAGCTTTCTTT. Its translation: CASSTGPGTGVNTEAFF.

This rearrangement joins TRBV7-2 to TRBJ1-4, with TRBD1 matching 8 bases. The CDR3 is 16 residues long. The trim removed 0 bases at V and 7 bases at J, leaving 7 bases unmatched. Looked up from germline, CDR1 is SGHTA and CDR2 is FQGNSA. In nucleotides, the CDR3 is TGTGCCAGCAGCTTAGCGCAGGGGGCGAGAAGTGAAAAACTGTTTTTT. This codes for CASSLAQGARSEKLFF.

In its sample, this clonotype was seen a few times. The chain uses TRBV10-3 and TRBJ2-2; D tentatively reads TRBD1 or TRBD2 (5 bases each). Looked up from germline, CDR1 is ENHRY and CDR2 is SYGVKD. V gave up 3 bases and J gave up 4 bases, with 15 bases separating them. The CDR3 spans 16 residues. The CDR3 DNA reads TGTGCCATCAGTGATTGGGGCAAGCGGACCACCGGGGAGCTGTTTTTT. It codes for CAISDWGKRTTGELFF.

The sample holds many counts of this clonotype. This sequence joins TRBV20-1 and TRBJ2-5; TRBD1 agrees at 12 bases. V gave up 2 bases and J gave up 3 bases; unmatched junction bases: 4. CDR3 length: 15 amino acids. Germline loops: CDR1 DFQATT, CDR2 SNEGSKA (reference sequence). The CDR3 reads CSARRGQGAKETQYF. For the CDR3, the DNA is TGCAGTGCTAGACGGGGACAGGGGGCCAAAGAGACCCAGTACTTC.

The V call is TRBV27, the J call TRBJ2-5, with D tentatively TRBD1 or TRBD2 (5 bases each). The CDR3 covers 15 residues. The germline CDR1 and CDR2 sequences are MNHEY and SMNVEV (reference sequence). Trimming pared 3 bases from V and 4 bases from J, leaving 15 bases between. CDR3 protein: CASSLGPRTTETQYF. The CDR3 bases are TGTGCCAGCAGTTTGGGACCCCGGACGACAGAGACCCAGTACTTC.

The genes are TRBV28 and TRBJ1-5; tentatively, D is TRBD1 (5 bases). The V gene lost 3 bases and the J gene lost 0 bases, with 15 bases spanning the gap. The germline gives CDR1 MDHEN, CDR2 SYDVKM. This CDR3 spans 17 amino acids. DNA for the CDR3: TGTGCCAGCAGTTTGAGGGCTACGACAGTTAGCAATCAGCCCCAGCATTTT. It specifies CASSLRATTVSNQPQHF.

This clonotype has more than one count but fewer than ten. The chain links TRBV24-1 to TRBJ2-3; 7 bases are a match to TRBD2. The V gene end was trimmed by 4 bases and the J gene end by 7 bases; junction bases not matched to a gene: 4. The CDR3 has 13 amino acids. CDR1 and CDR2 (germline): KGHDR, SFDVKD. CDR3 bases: TGTGCCACCAGTGACGGACTAGGATATACGCAGTATTTT. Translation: CATSDGLGYTQYF.

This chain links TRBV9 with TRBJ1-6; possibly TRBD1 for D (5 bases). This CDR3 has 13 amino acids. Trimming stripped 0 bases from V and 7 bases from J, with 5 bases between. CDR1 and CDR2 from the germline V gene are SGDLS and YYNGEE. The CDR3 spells CASSVEGNSPLHF. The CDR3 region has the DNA TGTGCCAGCAGCGTAGAGGGGAATTCACCCCTCCACTTT.

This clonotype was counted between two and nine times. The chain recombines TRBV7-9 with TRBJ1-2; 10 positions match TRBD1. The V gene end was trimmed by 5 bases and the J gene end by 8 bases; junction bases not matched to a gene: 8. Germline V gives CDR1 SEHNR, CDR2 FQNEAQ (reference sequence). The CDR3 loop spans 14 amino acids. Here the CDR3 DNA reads TGTGCCAGCAGCATCCGACAGGGGGCAGAAGGCTACACCTTC. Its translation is CASSIRQGAEGYTF. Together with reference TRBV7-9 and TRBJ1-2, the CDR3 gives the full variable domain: DTGVSQNPRHKITKRGQNVTFRCDPISEHNRLYWYRQTLGQGPEFLTYFQNEAQLEKSRLLSDRFSAERPKGSFSTLEIQRTEQGDSAMYLCASSIRQGAEGYTFGSGTRLTVV.

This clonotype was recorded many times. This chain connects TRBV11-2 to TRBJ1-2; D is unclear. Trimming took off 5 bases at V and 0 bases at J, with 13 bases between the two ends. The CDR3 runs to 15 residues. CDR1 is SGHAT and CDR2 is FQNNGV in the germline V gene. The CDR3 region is CASSGLVFPNYGYTF. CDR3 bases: TGTGCCAGCAGCGGTCTCGTGTTCCCTAACTATGGCTACACCTTC.

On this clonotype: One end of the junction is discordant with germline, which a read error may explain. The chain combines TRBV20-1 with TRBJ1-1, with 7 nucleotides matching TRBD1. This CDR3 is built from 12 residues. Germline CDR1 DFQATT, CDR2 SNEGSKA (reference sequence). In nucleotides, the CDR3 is TGCGGTGCTCGACAGGGTGCCACTGAAGCTTTCTTT. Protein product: CGARQGATEAFF.

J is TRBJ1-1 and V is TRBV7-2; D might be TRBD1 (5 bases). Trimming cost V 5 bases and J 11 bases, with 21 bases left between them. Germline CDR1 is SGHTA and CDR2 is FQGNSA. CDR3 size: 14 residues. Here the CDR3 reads CASSPTLMAGTAFF. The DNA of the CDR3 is TGTGCCAGCAGCCCAACCCTCATGGCGGGGACGGCTTTCTTT. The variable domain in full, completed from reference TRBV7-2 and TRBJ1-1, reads GAGVSQSPSNKVTEKGKDVELRCDPISGHTALYWYRQSLGQGLEFLIYFQGNSAPDKSGLPSDRFSAERTGGSVSTLTIQRTQQEDSAVYLCASSPTLMAGTAFFGQGTRLTVV.

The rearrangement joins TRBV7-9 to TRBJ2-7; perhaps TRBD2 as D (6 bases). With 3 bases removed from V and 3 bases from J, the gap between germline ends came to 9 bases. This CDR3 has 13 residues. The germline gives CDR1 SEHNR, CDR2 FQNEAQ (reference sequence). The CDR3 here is CASSLRTNYEQYV. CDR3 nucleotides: TGTGCCAGCAGCTTGAGGACTAACTACGAGCAGTACGTC.

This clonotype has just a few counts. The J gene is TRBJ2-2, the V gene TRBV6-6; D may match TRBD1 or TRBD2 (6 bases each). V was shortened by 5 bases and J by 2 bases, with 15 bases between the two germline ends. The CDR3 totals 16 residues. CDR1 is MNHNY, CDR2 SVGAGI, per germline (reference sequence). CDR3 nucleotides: TGTGCCAGCAGTCCAGGAGGGGGGCGAAACACCGGGGAGCTGTTTTTT. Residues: CASSPGGGRNTGELFF.

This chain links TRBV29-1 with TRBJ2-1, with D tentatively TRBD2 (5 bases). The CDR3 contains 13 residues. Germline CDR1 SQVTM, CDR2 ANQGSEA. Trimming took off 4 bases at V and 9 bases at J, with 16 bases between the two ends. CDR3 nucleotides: TGCAGCGTTGCTCTTGGGGTTGAGGGTGAGCAGTTCTTC. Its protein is CSVALGVEGEQFF.

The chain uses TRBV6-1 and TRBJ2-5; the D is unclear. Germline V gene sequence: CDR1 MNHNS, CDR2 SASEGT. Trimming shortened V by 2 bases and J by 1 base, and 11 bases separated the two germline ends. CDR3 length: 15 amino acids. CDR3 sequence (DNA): TGTGCCAGCAGTGAACGCGCGGCGGCCCAAGAGACCCAGTACTTC. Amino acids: CASSERAAAQETQYF.

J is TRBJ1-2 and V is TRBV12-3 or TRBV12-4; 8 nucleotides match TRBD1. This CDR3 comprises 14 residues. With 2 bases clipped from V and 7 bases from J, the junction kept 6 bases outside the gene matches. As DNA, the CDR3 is TGTGCCAGCAGTTTACAGACAGGGGTGGTTGGCTACACCTTC. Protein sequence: CASSLQTGVVGYTF.

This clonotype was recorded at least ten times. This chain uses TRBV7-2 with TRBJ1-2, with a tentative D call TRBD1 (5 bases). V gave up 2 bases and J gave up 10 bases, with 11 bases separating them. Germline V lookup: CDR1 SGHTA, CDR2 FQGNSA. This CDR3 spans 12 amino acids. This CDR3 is CASSLLGDLYTF. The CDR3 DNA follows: TGTGCCAGCAGCTTACTGGGGGACCTCTACACCTTC.

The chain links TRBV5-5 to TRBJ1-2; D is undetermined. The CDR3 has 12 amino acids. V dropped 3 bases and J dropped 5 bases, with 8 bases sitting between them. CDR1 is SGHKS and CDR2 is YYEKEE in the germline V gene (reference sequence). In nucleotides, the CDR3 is TGTGCCAGCAGCTACGATTCTTATGGCTACACCTTC. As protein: CASSYDSYGYTF.

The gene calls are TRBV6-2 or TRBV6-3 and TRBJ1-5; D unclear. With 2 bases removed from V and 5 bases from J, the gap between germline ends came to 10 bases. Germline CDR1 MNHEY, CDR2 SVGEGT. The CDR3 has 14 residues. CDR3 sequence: CASSYADTDQPQHF. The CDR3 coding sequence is TGTGCCAGCAGTTACGCTGACACAGATCAGCCCCAGCATTTT.